These 19 T cell receptor beta chains were sequenced from one sample in a study of shared clonotypes between healthy human individuals. Measured with immunoSEQ multiplex PCR; TCRdb has only the in-frame clones, and not every one. The repertoire holds 2 million to 2.5 million clones, with 95% as singletons. The sample was naive CD4+ T cells sorted from blood. Subset here: CD45RA+ positively selected. The receptor set was obtained from a man aged 18 to 35 in good health.

Notes on this clone: Other DNA sequences in the same sample also yield this CDR3. The J gene is TRBJ1-1, the V gene TRBV25-1, with D tentatively TRBD1 (5 bases). The V and J ends lost 5 bases and 4 bases respectively, with 5 bases between them. Germline assignment: CDR1 MGHDK and CDR2 SYGVNS. This CDR3 is built from 11 residues. As DNA, the CDR3 is TGTGCCAGCAGTAGGGGCACTGAAGCTTTCTTT. It encodes CASSRGTEAFF.

The sample holds one count of this clone. V is TRBV7-3 and J is TRBJ2-3; unclear D gene. Trimming left V 5 bases short and J 7 bases short, with 13 bases between. In germline, CDR1 is SGHTA, CDR2 FQGTGA. This CDR3 has 13 residues. CDR3 residues: CASSRGPLNTQYF. In DNA form, the CDR3 reads TGTGCCAGCAGCCGAGGACCCCTGAATACGCAGTATTTT.

The chain combines TRBV11-3 with TRBJ2-2; 8 bases fit TRBD2. This CDR3 spans 16 amino acids. J lost 2 bases, V lost 5 bases, and 7 bases had no gene match. CDR1 is SGHNT, CDR2 YENEEA, per germline. For the CDR3, the DNA is TGTGCCAGCAGCCGGGTAGCGGGAAAAAACACCGGGGAGCTGTTTTTT. The encoded protein is CASSRVAGKNTGELFF. The complete variable domain, with remaining parts taken from reference TRBV11-3 and TRBJ2-2, reads EAGVVQSPRYKIIEKKQPVAFWCNPISGHNTLYWYLQNLGQGPELLIRYENEEAVDDSQLPKDRFSAERLKGVDSTLKIQPAELGDSAVYLCASSRVAGKNTGELFFGEGSRLTVL.

The chain joins TRBV30 to TRBJ1-5; tentative D call: TRBD1 (5 bases). Germline-derived CDR1 and CDR2 are GTSNPN and SVGIG (reference sequence). The CDR3 runs to 14 residues. Trimming removed 4 bases at V and 2 bases at J, with 12 bases between. CDR3 coding DNA: TGTGCCTGGAACTCGCAGGGAGGCAATCAGCCCCAGCATTTT. Its translation is CAWNSQGGNQPQHF.

This clone was detected once. V is TRBV10-2 and J is TRBJ2-2, with D hard to call. CDR3 length: 13 amino acids. The germline V gene encodes CDR1 WSHSY and CDR2 SAAADI. V was pared by 1 base and J by 6 bases, with 6 bases between. CDR3 sequence (DNA): TGCGCCAGCAGTGAGTGGATCCCCGGGGAGCTGTTTTTT. Translation: CASSEWIPGELFF.

The chain recombines TRBV11-2 with TRBJ2-5; TRBD1 agrees at 9 bases. The germline CDR1 and CDR2 sequences are SGHAT and FQNNGV. The CDR3 consists of 16 residues. V lost 0 bases to trimming and J lost 5 bases; unmatched junction nucleotides: 7. CDR3 sequence reads: CASSLEGQGRSETQYF. Written as DNA, the CDR3 is TGTGCCAGCAGCTTAGAGGGACAGGGAAGGTCGGAGACCCAGTACTTC.

V gene TRBV7-9 combines with J gene TRBJ2-1; no firm D call. V was trimmed by 1 base and J by 0 bases, leaving 10 bases between them. The CDR3 has 16 residues. Germline lookup yields CDR1 SEHNR and CDR2 FQNEAQ (reference sequence). CDR3 loop: CASSLDLQSSYNEQFF. Here the CDR3 DNA reads TGTGCCAGCAGCTTAGATCTCCAGAGCTCCTACAATGAGCAGTTCTTC.

This chain joins TRBV4-2 and TRBJ2-1; no reliable D call. This CDR3 has 16 residues. From germline, CDR1 is LGHNA and CDR2 YNFKEQ. The ends were cut back, 0 bases at V and 3 bases at J, with 12 bases in the middle. The CDR3 DNA is TGTGCCAGCAGCCAAGAGCCGTTGGCGGTCTACAATGAGCAGTTCTTC. Residues: CASSQEPLAVYNEQFF.

About this clone: This specimen includes other DNA sequences encoding the same CDR3. The V gene is TRBV5-1, the J gene TRBJ2-1; no firm D call. The CDR3 runs to 15 residues. V was clipped by 0 bases and J by 2 bases, with 9 bases between them. Germline CDR1 is SGHRS and CDR2 is YFSETQ. The CDR3 sequence: CASSLAAGTYNEQFF. The CDR3 DNA follows: TGCGCCAGCAGCTTGGCAGCCGGAACCTACAATGAGCAGTTCTTC.

The chain carries TRBV6-1 and TRBJ2-7; either TRBD1 or TRBD2 may supply D (6 bases each). The CDR3 loop spans 16 amino acids. Per germline, CDR1 MNHNS and CDR2 SASEGT. Trimming took off 3 bases at V and 5 bases at J, with 20 bases between the two ends. In DNA form, the CDR3 reads TGTGCCAGCAGTGACCTCTGGGGGGCGCAAATAAACGAGCAGTACTTC. It specifies CASSDLWGAQINEQYF.

This clone was recorded once. The rearrangement uses TRBV6-1 and TRBJ2-4; D remains unclear. This CDR3 is 15 amino acids long. With 1 base removed from V and 5 bases from J, the gap between germline ends came to 12 bases. Germline V CDR1 and CDR2: MNHNS, SASEGT. In nucleotides, the CDR3 is TGTGCCAGCAGTGAAGTCCAGGCCATGCAAAACATTCAGTACTTC. Protein sequence: CASSEVQAMQNIQYF.

This clone was observed a single time. The V call is TRBV2, the J call TRBJ2-5, with D perhaps matching TRBD2 (7 bases). Trimming removed 0 bases from V and 5 bases from J, with 13 bases in between. From germline, CDR1 is SNHLY and CDR2 FYNNEI. This CDR3 is 15 amino acids long. The CDR3 is CASSEAWGGAETQYF. For the CDR3, the DNA is TGTGCCAGCAGTGAAGCGTGGGGGGGCGCGGAGACCCAGTACTTC.

Comments on this clone: Other DNA sequences in the sample encode the same CDR3. V usage is TRBV6-5 and J usage is TRBJ2-7; tentatively, D is TRBD2 (6 bases). V gave up 6 bases and J gave up 0 bases, with 15 bases separating them. This CDR3 spans 15 amino acids. Germline V gene lookup returns CDR1 MNHEY and CDR2 SVGAGI. Here the CDR3 DNA reads TGTGCCAGCAGCTCGGATAGCGGATCCTCCTACGAGCAGTACTTC. This codes for CASSSDSGSSYEQYF.

Only one count was recorded for this clone. Other DNA sequences in the same sample also yield this CDR3. The J gene is TRBJ2-6, the V gene TRBV5-4, with D hard to call. The CDR3 runs to 15 residues. Trimming cost V 0 bases and J 4 bases, with 8 bases left between them. From germline, CDR1 is SGHNT and CDR2 YYREEE (reference sequence). The CDR3, as DNA: TGTGCCAGCAGCTTGGGTGGCTTGGGGGCCAACGTCCTGACTTTC. Amino acid sequence: CASSLGGLGANVLTF.

A remark on this clone: The same CDR3 arises from other DNA sequences in this sample as well. This rearrangement joins TRBV5-1 to TRBJ1-6, with D maybe TRBD1 (5 bases). Between the trimmed V and J ends, which lost 0 bases and 4 bases, there was a span of 8 bases. The germline V gene has CDR1 SGHRS and CDR2 YFSETQ. CDR3 length equals 15 residues. CDR3 region: CASSLGQLYNSPLHF. CDR3 coding DNA: TGCGCCAGCAGCTTGGGACAGCTATATAATTCACCCCTCCACTTT.

The table lists this clone with a count of one. J is TRBJ2-1 and V is TRBV7-9; 8 bases match TRBD1. Germline values: CDR1 SEHNR, CDR2 FQNEAQ (reference sequence). The CDR3 sequence is 15 residues long. V gave up 4 bases and J gave up 6 bases; unmatched junction bases: 8. The DNA for the CDR3 is TGTGCCAGCAGCTCTCGGACAGGGAAATCCAATGAGCAGTTCTTC. It yields the protein CASSSRTGKSNEQFF.

The chain employs TRBV30 and TRBJ2-5; 10 positions match TRBD2. Trimming at V came to 5 bases and at J to 4 bases, leaving 13 bases not matched to a gene. CDR3 length: 16 amino acids. Germline V lookup: CDR1 GTSNPN, CDR2 SVGIG (reference sequence). The CDR3 here is CAWEGGALAGVETQYF. The CDR3 nucleotides read TGTGCCTGGGAGGGAGGGGCGCTAGCGGGGGTAGAGACCCAGTACTTC.

The chain links TRBV6-1 to TRBJ2-7, with 12 bases lining up with TRBD1. This CDR3 is built from 15 residues. V gave up 6 bases and J gave up 2 bases; unmatched junction bases: 5. CDR1 is MNHNS and CDR2 is SASEGT in the germline V gene. The CDR3 coding sequence is TGTGCCAGCAGATACGGGACAGGGGGCGCCTACGAGCAGTACTTC. Amino acids: CASRYGTGGAYEQYF.

The V and J genes are TRBV28 and TRBJ1-1; 7 bases fit TRBD1. This CDR3 is built from 16 residues. CDR1 and CDR2 from the germline V gene are MDHEN and SYDVKM. V shed 5 bases, J shed 6 bases, and the junction held 15 bases outside the gene matches. The CDR3 sequence is CASSPPPGQNPPEAFF. The DNA of the CDR3 is TGTGCCAGCAGTCCACCACCGGGACAGAATCCACCTGAAGCTTTCTTT.